This entry describes one T cell receptor beta chain. V lost 3 bases to trimming and J lost 13 bases; unmatched junction nucleotides: 6. The CDR3 loop spans 12 amino acids. From the 5' RACE reads, TCRdb called clonotypes with MiXCR, one entry per CDR3 protein. The sample records 400,000 to 500,000 distinct CDR3 sequences, roughly 17% being singletons. These data come from a study of T-cell memory formation after mild COVID-19. Sequencing was carried out using PBMCs or a T cell subset sorted from them (not recorded which). J is TRBJ2-3 and V is TRBV12-3 or TRBV12-4, with TRBD2 matching over 8 bases. This TCR was recovered from a man aged 18 to 29 who had mild COVID-19 (a few samples of this study predate the infection). Cell type and time point are not known. The CDR3 DNA sequence: TGTGCCAGCAGTTTCGGACTAGCCCAGGAGTATTTT. It specifies CASSFGLAQEYF.